The subject of this entry is one T cell receptor (beta chain). The data were obtained in a study of Ad26.COV2.S vaccination and SARS-CoV-2 variants. The overall study: The COV1001 Ad26.COV2.S trial arm included the donor.

Treatment given: some 20 received Ad26.COV2.S at low or high dose, single or two shots; about 5 received placebo; per-sample allocation not given. Specimens were obtained on day 63 following the first vaccine or placebo injection. Measured with immunoSEQ multiplex PCR; TCRdb has only the in-frame clones, and not every one. The data show 300,000 to 400,000 clones, around nine tenths seen once. Germline V gene data show CDR1 as SGHRS and CDR2 as YFSETQ. V was pared by 4 bases and J by 1 base, with 4 bases of the junction left unmatched. The CDR3 length is 14 residues. The receptor's source is a person between 18 and 60 years old who received the Ad26.COV2.S COVID-19 vaccine or a placebo. The source material was peripheral blood, sampled in a trial of Ad26.COV2.S vaccine versus placebo. The chain has TRBV5-1 and TRBJ1-1; 7 bases match TRBD1. CDR3 bases: TGCGCCAGCAGCATGGGACAGTCGAACACTGAAGCTTTCTTT. As protein: CASSMGQSNTEAFF.